This T cell receptor beta chain was obtained from a study of T cell repertoires in cytomegalovirus infection (dated by TCRdb to 2018 to 2020). General notes on the study: Alongside well-studied HLA-B-restricted epitopes, the peptide stimulations were aimed at recently identified HLA-C-restricted CMV epitopes, whose presentation resists viral immunomodulation. Because public TCR beta signatures pointed to carriage of CMV infection together with the matching HLA type, the HLA type of each donor mattered for the analysis.

The intended sense of this specimen's treatment or condition label: in vitro stimulation with specific CMV peptide epitopes to enrich CMV-specific T cells. This clonotype was counted between two and nine times. It lacks a known antigen. No base quality values were provided; no much bigger clone lies one nucleotide off. The reads were generated on an Illumina HiSeq 1500. TCRdb ran its own pipeline on the public reads, namely fastp trimming at Q25 and MiXCR clone calling, and kept in-frame beta chains. Each CDR3 protein gets just one entry, which takes the most common genes and DNA from the rows behind it. For this sample there are approximately 73,000 distinct CDR3 sequences; 35% to 45% appear just once. The top ten clones comprise just over 90% of the sample. What the work shows at the level of the full study, not this receptor alone: The ex vivo response was dominated by HLA-C-restricted CMV-specific TCR beta clonotypes, which also provided the single most frequent clonotype in two of eight donors. Cumulative frequency of public TCR beta family members discriminated carriers of CMV infection plus the relevant HLA type in this cohort and an independent approximately 340-donor cohort.

The sample here was CD8+ T cells from cultured PBMCs, taken from culture after CMV antigen stimulation. The TCR originated in a human donor in good health (CMV status not recorded). Some clones in this sample may be carry-over from other donors' samples.

In nucleotide form, the sequence is TGCAGTGCCAACCCAGGGACAGGGCACACTGAAGCTTTCTTT. Its amino acids are CSANPGTGHTEAFF. The sequence joins TRBV20-1 to TRBJ1-1, with TRBD1 matching 9 junction bases. V is cut back by 6 bases and J by 3 bases, with 8 bases in the junction unmatched. The CDR3 goes from the cysteine to the phenylalanine over 14 residues. Only the CDR3 DNA is retained, 42 bases long and in frame from the first base. CDR1 and CDR2 (DFQATT, SNEGSKA) derive from the germline V gene (reference sequence).